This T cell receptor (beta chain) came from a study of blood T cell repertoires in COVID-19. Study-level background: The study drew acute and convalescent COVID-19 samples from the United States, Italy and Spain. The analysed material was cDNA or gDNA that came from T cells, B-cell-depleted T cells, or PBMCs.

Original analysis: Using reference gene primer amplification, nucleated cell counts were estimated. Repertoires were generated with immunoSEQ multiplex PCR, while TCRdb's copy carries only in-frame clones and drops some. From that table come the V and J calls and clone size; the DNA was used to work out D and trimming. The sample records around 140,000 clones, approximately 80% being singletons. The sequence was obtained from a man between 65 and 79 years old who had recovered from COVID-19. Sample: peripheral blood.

The CDR3 spells CASSLLDGRSTGELFF. Here the CDR3 DNA reads TGCGCCAGCAGCTTGCTAGACGGTCGATCCACCGGGGAGCTGTTTTTT. The chain carries TRBV5-1 and TRBJ2-2; no firm D call. With 1 base removed from V and 4 bases from J, the gap between germline ends came to 14 bases. CDR1 is SGHRS, CDR2 YFSETQ, per germline. There are 16 residues in the CDR3. Full variable domain (missing parts from reference TRBV5-1 and TRBJ2-2): KAGVTQTPRYLIKTRGQQVTLSCSPISGHRSVSWYQQTPGQGLQFLFEYFSETQRNKGNFPGRFSGRQFSNSRSEMNVSTLELGDSALYLCASSLLDGRSTGELFFGEGSRLTVL.